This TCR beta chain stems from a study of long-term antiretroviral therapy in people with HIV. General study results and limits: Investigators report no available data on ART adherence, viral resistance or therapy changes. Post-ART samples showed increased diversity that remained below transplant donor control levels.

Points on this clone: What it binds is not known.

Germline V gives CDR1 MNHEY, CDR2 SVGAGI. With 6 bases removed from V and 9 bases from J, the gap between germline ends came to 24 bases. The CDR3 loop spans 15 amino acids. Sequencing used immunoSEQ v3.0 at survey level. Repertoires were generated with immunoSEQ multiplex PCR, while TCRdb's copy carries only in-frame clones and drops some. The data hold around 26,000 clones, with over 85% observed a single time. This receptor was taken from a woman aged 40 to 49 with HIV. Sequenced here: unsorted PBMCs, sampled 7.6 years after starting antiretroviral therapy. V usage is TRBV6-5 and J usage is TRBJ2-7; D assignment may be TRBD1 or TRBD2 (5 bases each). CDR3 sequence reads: CASSTAGTLLRSQYF. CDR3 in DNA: TGTGCCAGCAGCACCGCCGGGACGCTACTACGATCGCAGTACTTC.